Below, 18 T cell receptor beta chains from the same sample are listed, as sequenced in a study of blood T cells in healthy people across ages. Primers used in a second PCR of roughly 6 to 12 cycles were a sample-barcoded 5' primer and a J-beta primer mix. A single record per CDR3 protein comes from TCRdb applying MiXCR to the 5' RACE reads. Among roughly 680,000 distinct CDR3 sequences listed, around 50% were seen once. Source material: blood. The receptors were sampled from a woman of 80 years or more in good health.

V is TRBV7-9 and J is TRBJ2-2; no clear D. With 3 bases removed from V and 0 bases from J, the gap between germline ends came to 11 bases. The CDR3 extends over 16 amino acids. Germline V lookup: CDR1 SEHNR, CDR2 FQNEAQ (reference sequence). The CDR3 sequence is CASSLGIFANTGELFF. CDR3 sequence (DNA): TGTGCCAGCAGCTTGGGGATATTTGCGAACACCGGGGAGCTGTTTTTT.

This clonotype appeared a few times. The chain uses TRBV6-5 and TRBJ1-6, with 9 nucleotides matching TRBD1. With V trimmed by 7 bases and J by 9 bases, 7 bases remained unmatched. Germline CDR1 and CDR2: MNHEY and SVGAGI. This CDR3 comprises 14 residues. Written as DNA, the CDR3 is TGTGCCAGCAACCCGACAGGGGGAGCTTCACCCCTCCACTTT. Amino acids: CASNPTGGASPLHF.

The chain joins TRBV15 to TRBJ2-3, with unresolved D. CDR3 length: 14 amino acids. The V end lost 1 base, the J end lost 2 bases, and 7 bases lay between the germline ends. Germline assignment: CDR1 LNHNV and CDR2 YYDKDF (reference sequence). In DNA, the CDR3 is TGTGCCACCAGCAGAGGTGGGGACACAGATACGCAGTATTTT. It codes for CATSRGGDTDTQYF.

This clonotype was observed a few times. This chain links TRBV5-6 with TRBJ2-5; D unresolved. Trimming cost V 1 base and J 3 bases, with 13 bases left between them. CDR3 length: 15 amino acids. Germline V CDR1 and CDR2: SGHDT, YYEEEE. This CDR3 is CASSLRTPHKETQYF. The CDR3 DNA reads as TGTGCCAGCAGCTTGAGGACCCCCCATAAAGAGACCCAGTACTTC.

The chain links TRBV7-9 to TRBJ2-5, with no clear D. Trimming stripped 2 bases from V and 1 base from J, with 14 bases between. This CDR3 has 16 residues. Germline CDR1 SEHNR, CDR2 FQNEAQ (reference sequence). The CDR3 DNA reads TGTGCCAGCAGCTTATTGGGCGGTCTCGGCCAAGAGACCCAGTACTTC. As protein: CASSLLGGLGQETQYF. The variable domain in full, with the rest retrieved from reference TRBV7-9 and TRBJ2-5, is DTGVSQNPRHKITKRGQNVTFRCDPISEHNRLYWYRQTLGQGPEFLTYFQNEAQLEKSRLLSDRFSAERPKGSFSTLEIQRTEQGDSAMYLCASSLLGGLGQETQYFGPGTRLLVL.

Worth noting for this clonotype: This may come from a read error, since a much larger clone is one base off. This rearrangement joins TRBV7-2 to TRBJ2-1, with TRBD1 matching over 9 bases. The CDR3 contains 15 residues. Germline lookup yields CDR1 SGHTA and CDR2 FQGNSA. The CDR3 sequence is CASGLTGGVYNEQFF. The CDR3 bases are TGTGCCAGCGGCTTGACAGGGGGAGTCTACAATGAGCAGTTCTTC.

This chain links TRBV2 with TRBJ1-6; no clear D gene. This CDR3 comprises 13 residues. Looked up from germline, CDR1 is SNHLY and CDR2 is FYNNEI. With 7 bases removed from V and 9 bases from J, the gap between germline ends came to 13 bases. CDR3 bases: TGTGCCAGCAACCGGGATTTAACTTCACCCCTCCACTTT. Its protein product is CASNRDLTSPLHF.

Here the CDR3 reads CASSSRAGETQYF. CDR3 in DNA: TGTGCCAGCAGCTCCCGGGCCGGGGAGACCCAGTACTTC. The chain links TRBV7-2 to TRBJ2-5; unclear D gene. The ends were cut back, 4 bases at V and 5 bases at J, with 11 bases in the middle. The germline CDR1 and CDR2 sequences are SGHTA and FQGNSA. The CDR3 has 13 amino acids.

The CDR3 spells CASSRGTAGYYEQYF. Written as DNA, the CDR3 is TGTGCCAGCAGCCGCGGGACAGCCGGATACTACGAGCAGTACTTC. V gene TRBV28 combines with J gene TRBJ2-4; D possibly corresponds to TRBD1 (7 bases). Near its end, the DNA agrees better with TRBJ2-7, so the J call may be wrong. Per the germline V gene, CDR1 is MDHEN and CDR2 is SYDVKM. The CDR3 spans 15 residues.

The rearrangement joins TRBV2 to TRBJ1-2; D remains unclear. The germline gives CDR1 SNHLY, CDR2 FYNNEI. With 4 bases removed from V and 4 bases from J, the gap between germline ends came to 10 bases. The CDR3 spans 13 residues. The CDR3 coding sequence is TGTGCCAGCAGTGGAACAGTTAGCTATGGCTACACCTTC. This encodes CASSGTVSYGYTF.

This clonotype was detected many times. The V and J genes are TRBV28 and TRBJ2-7, with 11 bases fitting TRBD2. The CDR3 is 15 amino acids. Per germline, CDR1 MDHEN and CDR2 SYDVKM. Losses at the gene ends were 6 bases for V and 2 bases for J; bases not matched to a gene: 6. CDR3 in DNA: TGTGCCAGCAGCACGACTAGCGGGAACCCCTACGAGCAGTACTTC. Residues: CASSTTSGNPYEQYF.

Many counts were recorded for this clonotype. V usage is TRBV5-1 and J usage is TRBJ2-1, with D tentatively TRBD2 (5 bases). This CDR3 has 14 amino acids. CDR1 is SGHRS and CDR2 is YFSETQ in the germline V gene. Trimming cost V 0 bases and J 6 bases, with 10 bases left between them. The CDR3 sequence is CASSLGAEGNEQFF. In nucleotides, the CDR3 is TGCGCCAGCAGCTTGGGGGCTGAGGGCAATGAGCAGTTCTTC.

This clonotype has ten or more counts. The chain combines TRBV7-8 with TRBJ2-7; D is perhaps TRBD2 (5 bases). Germline V gene sequence: CDR1 SGHVS, CDR2 FQNEAQ. This CDR3 is built from 16 residues. The V gene lost 5 bases and the J gene lost 3 bases, with 20 bases spanning the gap. CDR3 in DNA: TGTGCCAGCAGCCTGGAAAGAGGGAGTAGGTACTACGAGCAGTACTTC. Protein: CASSLERGSRYYEQYF.

This clonotype was counted once. V is TRBV29-1 and J is TRBJ2-7; 9 bases are a match to TRBD1. The germline V gene has CDR1 SQVTM and CDR2 ANQGSEA. The CDR3 sequence is 12 residues long. With 7 bases clipped from V and 3 bases from J, the junction kept 4 bases outside the gene matches. This CDR3 is CSAGTGYYEQYF. CDR3 DNA sequence: TGCAGCGCCGGGACAGGGTACTACGAGCAGTACTTC.

V and J are TRBV3-1 and TRBJ2-3, with TRBD2 identical over 10 bases. Germline V gives CDR1 LGHDT, CDR2 YNNKEL (reference sequence). This CDR3 contains 14 residues. The V and J ends lost 5 bases and 5 bases, in that order; junction bases with no gene match: 4. The CDR3 DNA reads TGTGCCAGCAGCACAAGCGGGGGGGGAGATACGCAGTATTTT. This encodes CASSTSGGGDTQYF.

This sequence joins TRBV6-2 or TRBV6-3 and TRBJ2-1; 14 positions match TRBD2. The CDR3 has 17 residues. CDR1 is MNHEY and CDR2 is SVGEGT in the germline V gene. Germline trimming cut 5 bases from V and 9 bases from J; bases unmatched to any gene: 12. CDR3 sequence (DNA): TGTGCCAGCAGTCACGGGACTAGCGGGAGCGGGGGAGGTGAGCAGTTCTTC. Encoded protein: CASSHGTSGSGGGEQFF.

At least ten counts were recorded for this clonotype. The rearrangement uses TRBV29-1 and TRBJ1-2; D perhaps matches TRBD1 (6 bases). Trimming took off 4 bases at V and 2 bases at J, with 8 bases between the two ends. The length of the CDR3 is 12 residues. Germline V CDR1 and CDR2: SQVTM, ANQGSEA. CDR3 bases: TGCAGCGTTGGGGGGCAGAACTATGGCTACACCTTC. Translating it yields CSVGGQNYGYTF.

The table lists this clonotype with a few counts. CDR3 sequence (DNA): TGTGCCATCAGCCAGCGGGAGGTCTCCTACAATGAGCAGTTCTTC. Its translation: CAISQREVSYNEQFF. The chain joins TRBV10-3 to TRBJ2-1; 9 bases fit TRBD2. This CDR3 region has 15 residues. With 6 bases clipped from V and 0 bases from J, the junction kept 3 bases outside the gene matches. The V gene's germline CDR1 is ENHRY and CDR2 SYGVKD.